The next 8 T cell receptor beta chains were all read from a single sample in a study of blood T cell repertoires in COVID-19. TCRdb's copy holds only in-frame clones and misses some; the assay was immunoSEQ multiplex PCR. The sample gives 120,000 or so clones, 80% to 90% of which show up once; 25% to 35% is in the top ten. Sample: peripheral blood. The receptors here all came from a man between 65 and 80 years old with active or convalescent COVID-19.

The V gene is TRBV11-2, the J gene TRBJ2-7; TRBD2 matches 8 bases. The ends lost 5 bases at V and 7 bases at J; junction bases unmatched: 7. CDR1 and CDR2 (germline): SGHAT, FQNNGV. There are 13 residues in the CDR3. CDR3 nucleotide sequence: TGTGCCAGCAGCAACGGGGGGGGATGGGAGCAGTACTTC. It is translated as CASSNGGGWEQYF.

This clone occurred a few times. CDR3 in DNA: TGTGCCAGCAGTGGAGGACAGAGCGAAAATAGCAATCAGCCCCAGCATTTT. It translates to CASSGGQSENSNQPQHF. The rearrangement joins TRBV6-1 to TRBJ1-5; D may be TRBD1 (6 bases). This CDR3 spans 17 amino acids. The V and J ends lost 4 bases and 0 bases respectively, with 16 bases between them. CDR1 is MNHNS, CDR2 SASEGT, per germline.

This clone was observed a few times. The rearrangement joins TRBV5-1 to TRBJ1-1, with D unclear. The CDR3 covers 14 residues. Germline CDR1 reads SGHRS; CDR2 reads YFSETQ. The V and J ends lost 4 bases and 1 base respectively, with 11 bases between them. The CDR3 region has the DNA TGCGCCAGCAGCCCAGGTCGTTCGAACACTGAAGCTTTCTTT. Its translation: CASSPGRSNTEAFF. Drawing the rest from reference TRBV5-1 and TRBJ1-1, the complete variable domain is KAGVTQTPRYLIKTRGQQVTLSCSPISGHRSVSWYQQTPGQGLQFLFEYFSETQRNKGNFPGRFSGRQFSNSRSEMNVSTLELGDSALYLCASSPGRSNTEAFFGQGTRLTVV.

The sample holds a few counts of this clone. V is TRBV3-1 (or the pseudogene TRBV3-2) and J is TRBJ2-7; a weak D match, TRBD1 (6 bases). V lost 2 bases and J lost 7, with 15 bases in between. The CDR3 contains 14 residues. The germline V gene has CDR1 LGHDT and CDR2 YNNKEL (reference sequence). CDR3 in amino acids: CASSQSPGVGEQYF. In DNA, the CDR3 is TGTGCCAGCAGCCAATCTCCAGGGGTCGGAGAGCAGTACTTC.

This clone was observed once. The J gene is TRBJ2-4, the V gene TRBV28, with 10 bases matching TRBD2. This CDR3 is 18 amino acids long. CDR1 is MDHEN, CDR2 SYDVKM, per germline. The trim removed 8 bases at V and 0 bases at J, leaving 13 bases unmatched. CDR3 protein: CASPPPASGGLAKNIQYF. CDR3 coding DNA: TGTGCCAGCCCCCCTCCCGCTAGCGGGGGCTTAGCCAAAAACATTCAGTACTTC.

The genes are TRBV6-5 and TRBJ2-1; 7 bases agree with TRBD1. The germline CDR1 and CDR2 sequences are MNHEY and SVGAGI. Unmatched junction bases numbered 11, after V lost 4 bases and J lost 8 bases. This CDR3 has 15 amino acids. Written as DNA, the CDR3 is TGTGCCAGCAGTTGGACCGACAGGGCCGTCGATGAGCAGTTCTTC. It encodes CASSWTDRAVDEQFF.

The table lists this clone with a few counts. As DNA, the CDR3 is TGTGCCAGCAGTTTGGCGGGGGACAGGGAAAACGACTATGGCTACACCTTC. Its protein is CASSLAGDRENDYGYTF. This sequence joins TRBV28 and TRBJ1-2, with 9 bases fitting TRBD1. CDR3 length: 17 amino acids. J lost 3 bases, V lost 3 bases, and 11 bases had no gene match. Germline values: CDR1 MDHEN, CDR2 SYDVKM.

The chain uses TRBV11-3 and TRBJ2-1; possibly TRBD2 for D (5 bases). Trimming stripped 5 bases from V and 9 bases from J, with 8 bases between. The CDR3 is made up of 11 amino acids. Germline loops: CDR1 SGHNT, CDR2 YENEEA. CDR3 sequence: CASSRGSEQFF. The CDR3 DNA is TGTGCCAGCAGCCGAGGGTCTGAGCAGTTCTTC.